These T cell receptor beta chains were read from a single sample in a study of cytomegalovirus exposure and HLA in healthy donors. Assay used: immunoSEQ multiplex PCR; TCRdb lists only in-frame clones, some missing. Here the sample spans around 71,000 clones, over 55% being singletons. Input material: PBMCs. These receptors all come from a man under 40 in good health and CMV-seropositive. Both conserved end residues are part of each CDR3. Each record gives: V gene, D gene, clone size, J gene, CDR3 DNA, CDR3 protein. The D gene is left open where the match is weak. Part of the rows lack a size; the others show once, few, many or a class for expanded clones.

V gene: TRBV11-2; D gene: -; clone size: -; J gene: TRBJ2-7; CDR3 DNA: TGTGCCAGCAGCTTAGTGGCTCCGGGGTTCTCCTACGAGCAGTACTTC; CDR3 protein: CASSLVAPGFSYEQYF
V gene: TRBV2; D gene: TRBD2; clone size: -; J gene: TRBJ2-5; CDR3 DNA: TGTGCCAGCAGTGTGCAGCGGGGGGGCCAAGAGACCCAGTACTTC; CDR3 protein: CASSVQRGGQETQYF
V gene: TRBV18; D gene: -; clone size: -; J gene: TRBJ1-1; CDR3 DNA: TGTGCCAGCTCAGTAAGGACAAGTTCAGCCAACACTGAAGCTTTCTTT; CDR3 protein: CASSVRTSSANTEAFF
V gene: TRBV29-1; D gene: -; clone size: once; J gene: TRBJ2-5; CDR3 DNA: TGCAGCGTTGCATGGGCAGGGCAAGAGACCCAGTACTTC; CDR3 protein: CSVAWAGQETQYF
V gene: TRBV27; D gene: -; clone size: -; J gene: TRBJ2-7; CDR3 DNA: TGTGCCAGCAGTTTATATGGGGCGCGTGACGGGAGCTCGGACGAGCAGTACTTC; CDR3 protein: CASSLYGARDGSSDEQYF
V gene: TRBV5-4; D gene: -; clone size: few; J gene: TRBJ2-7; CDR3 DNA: TGTGCCAGCGCCCGGGTAGGGGGCGAGCAGTACTTC; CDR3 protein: CASARVGGEQYF
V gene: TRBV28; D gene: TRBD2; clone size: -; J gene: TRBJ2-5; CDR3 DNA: TGTGCCAGCAGTCTAAGCGGGAGGGCCGAGACCCAGTACTTC; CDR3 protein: CASSLSGRAETQYF
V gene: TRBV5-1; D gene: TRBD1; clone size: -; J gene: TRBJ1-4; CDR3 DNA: TGCGCCAGCAGCTTGGAAGGGGGCGGTGATGAAAAACTGTTTTTT; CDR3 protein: CASSLEGGGDEKLFF
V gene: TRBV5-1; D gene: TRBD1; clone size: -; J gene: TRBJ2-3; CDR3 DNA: TGCGCCAGCAGCGTTAACAGGGGGCGGACAGATACGCAGTATTTT; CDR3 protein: CASSVNRGRTDTQYF
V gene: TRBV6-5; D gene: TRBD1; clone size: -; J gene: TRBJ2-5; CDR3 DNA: TGTGCCAGCAGTTACACAGGGGATCGGGTTGCGGAGACCCAGTACTTC; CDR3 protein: CASSYTGDRVAETQYF
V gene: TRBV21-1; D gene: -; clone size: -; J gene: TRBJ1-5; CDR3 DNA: TGTGCCAGCAGCACAGGGGGACAGAGGGAGAGCAATCAGCCCCAGCATTTT; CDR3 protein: CASSTGGQRESNQPQHF
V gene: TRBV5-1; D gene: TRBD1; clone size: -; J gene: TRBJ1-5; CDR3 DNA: TGCGCCAGCAGCTCGACAGGGGGCGATCAGCCCCAGCATTTT; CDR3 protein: CASSSTGGDQPQHF
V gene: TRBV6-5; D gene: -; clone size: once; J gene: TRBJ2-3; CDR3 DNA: TGTGCCAGCAGTTACGACCAGGGGACAGATACGCAGTATTTT; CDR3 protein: CASSYDQGTDTQYF
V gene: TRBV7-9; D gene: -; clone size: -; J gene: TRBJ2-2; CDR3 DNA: TGTGCCTCGATTCCCGGGTCGTCGAACACCGGGGAGCTGTTTTTT; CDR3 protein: CASIPGSSNTGELFF